The next 25 T cell receptor beta chains were all read from a single sample in a study of regulatory T cells in long-lasting Graves disease (dated by TCRdb to about 2021). The sample's time point label, decoded: persistent/refractory GD, antithyroid drugs over 5 years with positive TRAb. For both TCR sequencing and RNA sequencing, RNA was extracted from PBMCs using TRIzol. Libraries were constructed by multiplex PCR. Reads for this sample came from an Illumina HiSeq 4000. TCR beta libraries were built with iRepertoire HTBI primers and Arm-PCR amplification of CDR3 regions. TCRdb reanalyzed the raw reads on its own, using fastp at Q25 for trimming and MiXCR for clone calling, and kept in-frame beta chains. Identical CDR3 proteins give one entry, which carries the most common genes and DNA. The sample includes over 450,000 distinct CDR3 sequences, with roughly 21% observed a single time. The ten largest clones add up to approximately 6.4% of the sample.

Sequences were derived from peripheral blood mononuclear cells (PBMCs), sampled when the disease was refractory, from a patient treated with antithyroid drugs. These receptors were obtained from a female donor with Graves disease.

This clonotype appeared many times. CDR3 DNA: TGTGCCAGCAGTGTGGGACCGGGCATTGGCTATGGCTACACCTTC. It yields the protein CASSVGPGIGYGYTF. The rearrangement uses TRBV6-1 and TRBJ1-2, with a weak D call TRBD1 (5 bases). CDR1 and CDR2 (germline): MNHNS, SASEGT. V lost 4 bases and J 4 bases, leaving 16 bases between the germline ends. The CDR3 is 15 amino acids.

J is TRBJ2-7 and V is TRBV5-5; D remains ambiguous. Trimming stripped 1 base from V and 4 bases from J, with 9 bases between. Per the germline V gene, CDR1 is SGHKS and CDR2 is YYEKEE (reference sequence). CDR3 length: 13 amino acids. The CDR3 sequence: CASSLSQLYEQYF. Here the CDR3 DNA reads TGTGCCAGCAGCTTGTCACAGCTTTACGAGCAGTACTTC.

This clonotype showed up many times. The rearrangement joins TRBV6-1 to TRBJ2-2; 9 positions agree with TRBD1. The germline V gene has CDR1 MNHNS and CDR2 SASEGT. The CDR3 runs 15 residues. After removal of 5 bases from V and 6 bases from J, the junction contained 7 bases not matched to a gene. Here the CDR3 DNA reads TGTGCCAGCAGTAGAACAACAGGGGGCCCCGGGGAGCTGTTTTTT. It yields the protein CASSRTTGGPGELFF.

Only a few counts were recorded for this clonotype. This sequence joins TRBV7-9 and TRBJ2-5; possibly TRBD2 for D (6 bases). V dropped 1 base and J dropped 1 base, with 10 bases sitting between them. Germline loops: CDR1 SEHNR, CDR2 FQNEAQ (reference sequence). CDR3 length: 15 residues. This CDR3 reads CASSLVGRGQETQYF. CDR3 bases: TGTGCCAGCAGCTTAGTGGGGCGGGGCCAAGAGACCCAGTACTTC.

This chain joins TRBV12-3 or TRBV12-4 and TRBJ1-4, with D unresolved. This CDR3 comprises 17 residues. Trimming pared 4 bases from V and 0 bases from J, leaving 15 bases between. The CDR3 reads CASSSDGPLPTNEKLFF. DNA of the CDR3: TGTGCCAGCAGTTCCGACGGACCACTCCCAACTAATGAAAAACTGTTTTTT.

At least ten counts were recorded for this clonotype. This chain uses TRBV6-1 with TRBJ2-7; a possible D gene is TRBD1 (6 bases). Germline V gene lookup returns CDR1 MNHNS and CDR2 SASEGT. This CDR3 is built from 12 residues. V lost 6 bases to trimming and J lost 4 bases, with 10 bases between them. CDR3 protein: CASSWDIYEQYF. CDR3 sequence (DNA): TGTGCCAGCAGCTGGGACATTTACGAGCAGTACTTC.

This clonotype was seen many times. The gene calls are TRBV11-3 and TRBJ2-2; 10 bases fit TRBD2. The junction had 6 bases not matched to a gene; V was cut back by 4 bases and J by 4 bases. CDR3 length: 16 residues. Germline values: CDR1 SGHNT, CDR2 YENEEA. CDR3 sequence: CASSSSSGRTTGELFF. Here the CDR3 DNA reads TGTGCCAGCAGCTCCTCTAGCGGGAGAACCACCGGGGAGCTGTTTTTT.

This clonotype was detected many times. CDR3 nucleotide sequence: TGTGCCAGCAGTTTAAGACGGATGAACACTGAAGCTTTCTTT. Protein sequence: CASSLRRMNTEAFF. The chain couples TRBV12-3 or TRBV12-4 to TRBJ1-1, with no clear D. V was pared by 2 bases and J by 0 bases, with 7 bases between. The CDR3 loop spans 14 amino acids.

This clonotype was counted between two and nine times. J is TRBJ2-3 and V is TRBV7-3; D is possibly TRBD1 (5 bases). From germline, CDR1 is SGHTA and CDR2 FQGTGA. Trimming cost V 5 bases and J 8 bases, with 14 bases left between them. This CDR3 is 13 amino acids long. The CDR3 DNA is TGTGCCAGCAGCCTATGGCAGGGTGCTACGCAGTATTTT. Translation gives CASSLWQGATQYF.

Concerning this clonotype itself: The junction departs from the called germline gene at one end, perhaps through a read error. This rearrangement joins TRBV5-8 to TRBJ1-4; 7 nucleotides match TRBD1. The germline CDR1 and CDR2 sequences are SGHTS and YDEGEE. This CDR3 has 18 residues. CDR3 residues: CASSHDPEGATTSEKLFF. In DNA, the CDR3 is TGTGCCAGCAGCCACGACCCTGAGGGGGCCACTACTAGTGAAAAACTGTTTTTT.

This clonotype has only a few counts. The chain joins TRBV4-3 to TRBJ2-5; 7 bases map to TRBD2. The CDR3 has 13 amino acids. J lost 5 bases, V lost 8 bases, and 8 bases had no gene match. Germline-derived CDR1 and CDR2 are LGHNA and YSLEER. The CDR3 DNA sequence: TGCGCCAGCCAACGGGGGGTTGGGGAGACCCAGTACTTC. This codes for CASQRGVGETQYF.

The rearrangement uses TRBV3-1 and TRBJ2-7; D is tentatively TRBD1 or TRBD2 (5 bases each). The V and J ends lost 1 base and 7 bases respectively, with 11 bases between them. The CDR3 is made up of 13 amino acids. Germline V gene data show CDR1 as LGHDT and CDR2 as YNNKEL (reference sequence). CDR3 amino acids: CASSQVGDGEQYF. The CDR3 DNA reads as TGTGCCAGCAGCCAAGTGGGGGACGGTGAGCAGTACTTC.

This rearrangement joins TRBV28 to TRBJ2-5, with TRBD2 identical over 9 bases. Germline V gene data show CDR1 as MDHEN and CDR2 as SYDVKM. V lost 4 bases, J lost 5 bases, and 11 bases stayed unmatched. This CDR3 region has 16 residues. Here the CDR3 reads CASSSYSGRVGETQYF. The CDR3, as DNA: TGTGCCAGCAGTTCGTATAGCGGGAGAGTGGGGGAGACCCAGTACTTC.

This chain uses TRBV7-8 with TRBJ2-1; 9 nucleotides match TRBD1. Germline V gene data show CDR1 as SGHVS and CDR2 as FQNEAQ. The CDR3 sequence is 15 residues long. The V and J ends lost 1 base and 7 bases, in that order; junction bases with no gene match: 5. Here the CDR3 DNA reads TGTGCCAGCAGCTTAGGACAGGGGGTAAGGAATGAGCAGTTCTTC. It yields the protein CASSLGQGVRNEQFF. The whole variable domain, filled in from reference TRBV7-8 and TRBJ2-1, reads GAGVSQSPRYKVAKRGQDVALRCDPISGHVSLFWYQQALGQGPEFLTYFQNEAQLDKSGLPSDRFFAERPEGSVSTLKIQRTQQEDSAVYLCASSLGQGVRNEQFFGPGTRLTVL.

This clonotype was seen at least ten times. The V and J genes are TRBV6-1 and TRBJ2-7, with 8 bases aligning to TRBD1. The germline V gene has CDR1 MNHNS and CDR2 SASEGT. The CDR3 extends over 14 amino acids. The ends lost 8 bases at V and 2 bases at J; junction bases unmatched: 8. In nucleotides, the CDR3 is TGTGCCAGCGCGCGACAGGGGACAACCTACGAGCAGTACTTC. Its protein is CASARQGTTYEQYF.

This clonotype occurred many times. The rearrangement uses TRBV2 and TRBJ1-5; a weak D match, TRBD1 (5 bases). The CDR3 spans 15 residues. Trimming cost V 0 bases and J 5 bases, with 11 bases left between them. Germline V CDR1 and CDR2: SNHLY, FYNNEI. CDR3 loop: CASSEALGGDQPQHF. CDR3 coding DNA: TGTGCCAGCAGTGAAGCGCTTGGAGGGGATCAGCCCCAGCATTTT.

V gene TRBV29-1 combines with J gene TRBJ1-4; TRBD1 matches at 7 bases. The CDR3 is 15 amino acids. From germline, CDR1 is SQVTM and CDR2 ANQGSEA. The trim removed 6 bases at V and 3 bases at J, leaving 10 bases unmatched. The CDR3 loop is CSVPITQGANEKLFF. CDR3 bases: TGCAGCGTCCCTATCACTCAGGGGGCTAATGAAAAACTGTTTTTT.

V is TRBV20-1 and J is TRBJ1-6, with 11 bases aligning to TRBD1. With V trimmed by 3 bases and J by 10 bases, 11 bases remained unmatched. The germline V gene has CDR1 DFQATT and CDR2 SNEGSKA (reference sequence). The CDR3 consists of 16 residues. Written as DNA, the CDR3 is TGCAGTGCTAGGGAGGGACAGGGGGGTCTAGGGTCACCCCTCCACTTT. Protein sequence: CSAREGQGGLGSPLHF.

The chain employs TRBV9 and TRBJ1-1; possible D gene TRBD1, 6 bases. Germline-derived CDR1 and CDR2 are SGDLS and YYNGEE. V lost 0 bases and J lost 5, with 14 bases in between. This CDR3 is built from 15 residues. The CDR3 bases are TGTGCCAGCAGCGTAGTACAGGGAGGTCCGACTGAAGCTTTCTTT. This gives the protein CASSVVQGGPTEAFF.

This clonotype has a handful of counts. The rearrangement joins TRBV7-2 to TRBJ1-5, with 7 bases matching TRBD1. The CDR3 covers 15 residues. CDR1 and CDR2 (germline): SGHTA, FQGNSA. Trimming took 6 bases from V and 3 from J; bases not matched to a gene: 8. The CDR3 loop reads CASSQTGDFNQPQHF. CDR3 nucleotides: TGTGCCAGCAGTCAAACAGGGGATTTCAATCAGCCCCAGCATTTT. The variable domain in full, with the rest retrieved from reference TRBV7-2 and TRBJ1-5, is GAGVSQSPSNKVTEKGKDVELRCDPISGHTALYWYRQSLGQGLEFLIYFQGNSAPDKSGLPSDRFSAERTGGSVSTLTIQRTQQEDSAVYLCASSQTGDFNQPQHFGDGTRLSIL.

About this clonotype: A much larger clone lies one base from this, so it may be a read error. This chain links TRBV7-2 with TRBJ2-5; no clear D gene. There are 12 residues in the CDR3. CDR1 is SGHTA and CDR2 is FQGNSA in the germline V gene. The CDR3 region has the DNA TGTGCCAGCAGCCCCAGCCGCGAGACCCAGCACTTC. Protein: CASSPSRETQHF.

This rearrangement joins TRBV7-9 to TRBJ2-7; TRBD1 matches at 7 bases. The CDR3 sequence is 15 residues long. After removal of 4 bases from V and 3 bases from J, the junction contained 9 bases not matched to a gene. Germline V gene data show CDR1 as SEHNR and CDR2 as FQNEAQ (reference sequence). The CDR3 here is CASSSSRDRVYEQYF. CDR3 coding DNA: TGTGCCAGCAGCTCGAGCCGAGACAGGGTCTACGAGCAGTACTTC.

This clonotype was detected ten times or more. This chain joins TRBV2 and TRBJ1-5, with 12 bases that match TRBD1. This CDR3 has 17 amino acids. CDR1 is SNHLY and CDR2 is FYNNEI in the germline V gene. The ends lost 3 bases at V and 5 bases at J; junction bases unmatched: 8. As DNA, the CDR3 is TGTGCCAGCAGTGAGAGGGGGACAGGGGGCTCGGATCAGCCCCAGCATTTT. As protein: CASSERGTGGSDQPQHF.

This clonotype was detected ten times or more. The rearrangement joins TRBV5-1 to TRBJ1-2; 11 nucleotides line up with TRBD1. CDR1 and CDR2 from the germline V gene are SGHRS and YFSETQ. The CDR3 extends over 14 amino acids. The J segment lost 4 bases and the V segment lost 4 bases, leaving 3 bases of the junction unmatched. The CDR3 nucleotides read TGCGCCAGCAGCAGCGGGACAGGGGGCTATGGCTACACCTTC. Translation gives CASSSGTGGYGYTF.

This clonotype has at least ten counts. V is TRBV28 and J is TRBJ1-1; D perhaps matches TRBD1 (5 bases). CDR1 is MDHEN, CDR2 SYDVKM, per germline. V gave up 5 bases and J gave up 0 bases, with 10 bases separating them. This CDR3 comprises 14 residues. Written as DNA, the CDR3 is TGTGCCAGCAGTCCCCTAGGGGTGAACACTGAAGCTTTCTTT. Its translation is CASSPLGVNTEAFF.